This TCR beta chain was observed in a study of T cells in Graves' hyperthyroidism and ophthalmopathy. The study, taken as a whole, reports: Blood also showed most of the thyroid clonotypes that were expanded above 0.001.

RNA transcripts served as the template for amplifying TCR beta CDR3 regions. The HTBI primer set served for first-round RT-PCR of the TCR CDR3. TCRdb called the multiplex PCR reads again in MiXCR, with one record for every CDR3 protein. The data show over 650,000 distinct CDR3 sequences, roughly 17% seen once. The length of the CDR3 is 13 residues. Germline V gene sequence: CDR1 SEHNR, CDR2 FQNEAQ (reference sequence). V was cut by 6 bases and J by 3 bases, with 8 bases left in between. A lack of ophthalmopathy progression within 18 months defined stable Graves' hyperthyroidism. Exclusions: uncontrolled infection, other autoimmune disease, pregnancy, lactation. Orbital computed tomography, thyroid ultrasound, serum thyroxine and TRAb, and clinical symptoms together informed the diagnoses. This clonotype showed up many times. Its antigen is not identified.

J is TRBJ1-4 and V is TRBV7-9; D uncertain. What was sequenced was blood. The TCR was taken from a man between 18 and 35 years old with Graves' hyperthyroidism. Here the CDR3 reads CASRAGSNEKLFF. The CDR3 DNA reads as TGTGCCAGCAGGGCGGGTTCTAATGAAAAACTGTTTTTT.